This T cell receptor beta chain stems from a study of beta chain features in type 1 diabetes. Germline assignment: CDR1 SGHAT and CDR2 FQNNGV. The germline V and J ends were trimmed by 2 bases and 7 bases, with 14 bases remaining between them. The CDR3 consists of 14 residues. What was sequenced were expressed TCRB transcripts, since all of the isolated RNA had been reverse transcribed. Method: immunoSEQ multiplex PCR; TCRdb's copy keeps in-frame clones and lacks some. The table shows under 300,000 clones, with approximately 8.1% occurring only once. This chain connects TRBV11-2 to TRBJ1-2; D is possibly TRBD1 (6 bases). This clonotype was obtained from a woman aged 18-29 years in good health. Sequenced: central memory CD4+ T cells from blood. As DNA, the CDR3 is TGTGCCAGCAGCTTAAGGGAGGGGGGTGCTGGCTACACCTTC. Amino acids: CASSLREGGAGYTF.